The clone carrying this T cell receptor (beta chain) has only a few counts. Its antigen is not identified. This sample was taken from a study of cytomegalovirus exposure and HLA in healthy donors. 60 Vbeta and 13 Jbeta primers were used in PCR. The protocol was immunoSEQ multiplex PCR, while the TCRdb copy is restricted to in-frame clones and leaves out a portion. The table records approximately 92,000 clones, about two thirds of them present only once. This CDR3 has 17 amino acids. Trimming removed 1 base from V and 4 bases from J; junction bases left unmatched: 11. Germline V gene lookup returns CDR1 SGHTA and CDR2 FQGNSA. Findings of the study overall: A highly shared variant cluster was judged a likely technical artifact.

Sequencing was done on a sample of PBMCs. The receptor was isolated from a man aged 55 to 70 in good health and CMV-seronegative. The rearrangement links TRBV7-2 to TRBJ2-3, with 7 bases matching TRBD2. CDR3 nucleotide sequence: TGTGCCAGCAGCTTAGTAGGTCTAGCGGCCGGCGCAGATACGCAGTATTTT. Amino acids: CASSLVGLAAGADTQYF.